This T cell receptor beta chain was observed in a study of blood T cells in healthy people across ages. The authors ran a second PCR of 7 to 11 cycles using a sample-barcoded 5' primer and a J-beta primer mix. All cDNA molecules were each tagged by a template-switch adaptor with 12 random nucleotides. TCRdb reanalysed the 5' RACE reads using MiXCR and keeps one entry per CDR3 protein. The sample holds approximately 690,000 distinct CDR3 sequences; roughly two fifths are singletons and the top ten take about 30%. The sequence was obtained from a man older than 75 in good health. Sequencing used blood.

The CDR3 DNA reads TGTGCCAGCAGCCCCGGGGCTTTAAGCTCCTACGAGCAGTACGTC. It translates to CASSPGALSSYEQYV. The chain links TRBV7-2 to TRBJ2-7; D may be TRBD1 or TRBD2 (5 bases each). V lost 5 bases and J 0 bases, leaving 14 bases between the germline ends. Germline assignment: CDR1 SGHTA and CDR2 FQGNSA. This CDR3 comprises 15 residues.